This T cell receptor (beta chain) was retrieved from a study of somatic mutations in T cells in chronic GVHD (dated by TCRdb to the early 2020s). To note about this clone: There is no known antigen for this receptor. Base qualities are not at hand, and no much larger clone is one base apart.

From its cysteine to its phenylalanine, the CDR3 spans 11 amino acids. The sequence is cut down to CDR3 DNA, 33 bases in frame from base 1. Deletion took 8 bases off V and 3 bases off J, with a span of 7 bases between the germline ends. CDR1 and CDR2 were assigned from the germline V gene as MDHEN and SYDVKM. For sorting, staining was done with anti-CD3, anti-CD4, anti-CD8 and a Vbeta20 antibody from the IOTest Beta Mark kit on a FACSAria III, reaching purity above 99%. Mononuclear cells were isolated by Ficoll-Paque PLUS density gradient centrifugation from peripheral blood that had been collected in sodium heparin tubes. CD4+ Vbeta20+, CD4+ Vbeta20-, and CD8+ T cell fractions were FACS-sorted before TCRbeta deep sequencing. Genomic DNA was isolated and then used for the TCRbeta deep sequencing. The immunoSEQ assay, provided as a commercial service, was used for TCRbeta CDR3 sequencing and initial data processing. The original pipeline was this. Reads were demultiplexed, adapter and primer sequences removed, similar clones merged by frequency-ratio clustering, and V, D, J genes annotated with IMGT. TCRdb took over this immuneACCESS table, retaining in-frame rearrangements with V and J assigned. Such tables are incomplete; in checked studies, under half of the missing clones stem from an unresolved V gene, and the remainder is unexplained. V, J and clone size derive from that table, while D and trimming were established from the DNA sequence. This sample is represented by 13,000 or so clones; over 65% of them were singletons. The leading ten clones occupy about 30% of the sample.

Specimen: Vbeta20-negative CD4+ T cells from blood. The sample's cell subset or site, from its label and the paper: CD4+ T cells sorted as TCR Vbeta20 negative by flow cytometry. The chain is encoded by TRBV28 joined to TRBJ1-1; a tentative D match to TRBD1 spans 5 bases. This TCR was sampled from a male patient aged 50 to 59 with chronic graft-versus-host disease. Once a transplant has taken place, some T cells may be donor derived. The encoded CDR3 is CASQGYTEAFF. In nucleotides, the sequence is TGTGCCAGCCAGGGCTACACTGAAGCTTTCTTT.